These 29 T cell receptor beta chains were sequenced from one sample in a study of cytomegalovirus exposure and HLA in healthy donors (dated by TCRdb to 2016 to 2017). Libraries were built with the immunoSEQ multiplex PCR assay. For the multiplex PCR, a mixture combining 60 forward primers for TCR Vbeta segments and 13 reverse primers for TCR Jbeta segments was used. The source is immuneACCESS, and TCRdb retained only in-frame sequences with V and J called. Part of the clones is not carried over; for the studies checked, unresolved V genes explain less than half of this, and the remainder is unexplained. This sample comprises some 71,000 clones, around 70% of them detected only once. The top ten hold 9.7% of the sample. The sequencing sample was made of PBMCs. The receptors were gathered from a woman between 45 and 65 years old in good health and CMV-seropositive.

V and J are TRBV15 and TRBJ2-3; D remains unclear. Trimming pared 0 bases from V and 4 bases from J, leaving 11 bases between. Germline CDR1 reads LNHNV; CDR2 reads YYDKDF (reference sequence). The CDR3 sequence is 15 residues long. The CDR3 reads CATSRDKLLSDTQYF. CDR3 DNA sequence: TGTGCCACCAGCAGAGATAAACTACTTTCAGATACGCAGTATTTT.

The chain recombines TRBV28 with TRBJ1-6; D call uncertain. The germline V gene encodes CDR1 MDHEN and CDR2 SYDVKM. Trimming pared 6 bases from V and 2 bases from J, leaving 11 bases between. The CDR3 spans 15 residues. CDR3 sequence reads: CASRDTVTYNSPLHF. In DNA form, the CDR3 reads TGTGCCAGCAGGGATACAGTGACCTATAATTCACCCCTCCACTTT.

The genes are TRBV7-9 and TRBJ1-6; tentative D call: TRBD1 (5 bases). From germline, CDR1 is SEHNR and CDR2 FQNEAQ (reference sequence). This CDR3 spans 18 amino acids. V was shortened by 3 bases and J by 0 bases, with 15 bases between the two germline ends. CDR3 residues: CASSFNRDSLSYNSPLHF. In DNA form, the CDR3 reads TGTGCCAGCAGCTTTAATAGGGACTCCCTCTCCTATAATTCACCCCTCCACTTT.

This chain uses TRBV4-2 with TRBJ1-5, with TRBD1 as a possible D gene (6 bases). The CDR3 sequence is 14 residues long. V was clipped by 4 bases and J by 0 bases, with 7 bases between them. Germline V gene lookup returns CDR1 LGHNA and CDR2 YNFKEQ. CDR3 nucleotides: TGTGCCAGCAGCCCACAGGGTAGCAATCAGCCCCAGCATTTT. Protein sequence: CASSPQGSNQPQHF.

The rearrangement uses TRBV7-2 and TRBJ1-1, with D tentatively TRBD1 (6 bases). The CDR3 is 15 amino acids. Trimming took 1 base from V and 4 from J, leaving 13 bases between them. Per the germline V gene, CDR1 is SGHTA and CDR2 is FQGNSA. Written as DNA, the CDR3 is TGTGCCAGCAGCTTAGTCTGGGGGCAGGGCACTGAAGCTTTCTTT. Amino acids: CASSLVWGQGTEAFF.

The CDR3 DNA reads as TGTGCCAGCAAAGGGGCAGGGGAAAAACTGTTTTTT. Its protein product is CASKGAGEKLFF. The V and J genes are TRBV6-5 and TRBJ1-4, with a possible D match to TRBD1 (5 bases). V lost 7 bases, J lost 8 bases, and 11 bases lay in between. This CDR3 spans 12 amino acids. Germline CDR1 is MNHEY and CDR2 is SVGAGI.

This clone showed up just once. The genes are TRBV15 and TRBJ2-1; no clear D. Germline V CDR1 and CDR2: LNHNV, YYDKDF (reference sequence). With 5 bases removed from V and 7 bases from J, the gap between germline ends came to 12 bases. CDR3 size: 13 residues. The CDR3 bases are TGTGCCACCAGCCGTCTAAGAGAGAATGAGCAGTTCTTC. It translates to CATSRLRENEQFF. The full variable domain, its missing parts supplied by reference TRBV15 and TRBJ2-1, is DAMVIQNPRYQVTQFGKPVTLSCSQTLNHNVMYWYQQKSSQAPKLLFHYYDKDFNNEADTPDNFQSRRPNTSFCFLDIRSPGLGDTAMYLCATSRLRENEQFFGPGTRLTVL.

The genes are TRBV6-6 and TRBJ2-1; 10 bases are shared with TRBD1. The CDR3 length is 14 residues. Germline V gene lookup returns CDR1 MNHNY and CDR2 SVGAGI (reference sequence). V shed 7 bases and J 4 bases; nucleotides not matched to a gene: 4. CDR3: CASTGTGEYNEQFF. The DNA for the CDR3 is TGTGCCAGCACAGGGACAGGGGAATACAATGAGCAGTTCTTC.

This clone came up a few times. J is TRBJ2-2 and V is TRBV19, with no clear D. Germline CDR1 reads LNHDA; CDR2 reads SQIVND (reference sequence). This CDR3 comprises 14 residues. Trimming shortened V by 6 bases and J by 3 bases, and 11 bases separated the two germline ends. The CDR3 protein is CASRTAPDTGELFF. The CDR3, as DNA: TGTGCCAGTAGAACAGCCCCGGACACCGGGGAGCTGTTTTTT.

This clone qualifies as medium-sized (0.01 to 0.1%). The CDR3 nucleotides are TGCAGCGTTCTTACGCAGGGTAGAGGCCAGTACGTGGGTAATGAAAAACTGTTTTTT. It specifies CSVLTQGRGQYVGNEKLFF. V and J are TRBV29-1 and TRBJ1-4; D perhaps matches TRBD1 (5 bases). This CDR3 spans 19 amino acids. V was cut by 5 bases and J by 4 bases, with 29 bases left in between. Per germline, CDR1 SQVTM and CDR2 ANQGSEA.

This clone was recorded a few times. The chain has TRBV29-1 and TRBJ1-1; D is perhaps TRBD1 (5 bases). The V gene's germline CDR1 is SQVTM and CDR2 ANQGSEA. The CDR3 loop spans 12 amino acids. Trimming took 5 bases from V and 2 from J, leaving 9 bases between them. DNA for the CDR3: TGCAGCGTTTCCAGGACAAACACTGAAGCTTTCTTT. This codes for CSVSRTNTEAFF.

V usage is TRBV6-5 and J usage is TRBJ2-3; TRBD2 aligns across 9 bases. Germline V gene sequence: CDR1 MNHEY, CDR2 SVGAGI. Trimming took 0 bases from V and 3 from J; bases not matched to a gene: 1. The CDR3 has 15 amino acids. This CDR3 is CASSYSTSGTDTQYF. The CDR3 DNA sequence: TGTGCCAGCAGTTACTCGACTAGCGGTACAGATACGCAGTATTTT.

The chain has TRBV7-2 and TRBJ2-2; 11 nucleotides agree with TRBD2. The CDR3 runs to 17 residues. CDR1 and CDR2 from the germline V gene are SGHTA and FQGNSA. After removal of 5 bases from V and 5 bases from J, the junction contained 10 bases not matched to a gene. The CDR3 loop reads CASSPLAGGPQTGELFF. The CDR3 bases are TGTGCCAGCAGCCCCTTAGCGGGAGGGCCTCAGACCGGGGAGCTGTTTTTT.

This chain links TRBV6-5 with TRBJ2-5, with TRBD2 matching 13 bases. The junction had 4 bases not matched to a gene; V was cut back by 2 bases and J by 7 bases. The CDR3 contains 15 residues. Germline V gene sequence: CDR1 MNHEY, CDR2 SVGAGI. The CDR3 loop is CASSYLRLAGGTQYF. The CDR3 DNA is TGTGCCAGCAGTTACCTTAGACTAGCGGGAGGGACCCAGTACTTC.

This clone was picked up a small number of times. This rearrangement joins TRBV5-1 to TRBJ1-4; D remains unclear. CDR1 is SGHRS, CDR2 YFSETQ, per germline. The CDR3 length is 17 residues. Deletions cut 2 bases from V and 0 bases from J, with 14 bases between. CDR3 bases: TGCGCCAGCAGCTTCGGGCGGGTCCCTGCAACTAATGAAAAACTGTTTTTT. It specifies CASSFGRVPATNEKLFF.

This clone occurred a few times. The rearrangement links TRBV19 to TRBJ2-5; 7 positions agree with TRBD1. The germline gives CDR1 LNHDA, CDR2 SQIVND (reference sequence). The CDR3 extends over 13 amino acids. V lost 6 bases, J lost 2 bases, and 3 bases stayed unmatched. In nucleotides, the CDR3 is TGTGCCAGTAGGTCGACAGGGCAAGAGACCCAGTACTTC. Protein: CASRSTGQETQYF.

The CDR3 spells CAISAGGAWEKLFF. Written as DNA, the CDR3 is TGTGCCATCAGTGCTGGGGGGGCTTGGGAAAAACTGTTTTTT. V gene TRBV10-3 combines with J gene TRBJ1-4, with D perhaps matching TRBD1 (6 bases). Trimming stripped 4 bases from V and 8 bases from J, with 14 bases between. CDR1 is ENHRY and CDR2 is SYGVKD in the germline V gene. CDR3 length: 14 amino acids.

The V gene is TRBV5-1, the J gene TRBJ2-1; D remains unclear. This CDR3 contains 14 residues. The V gene lost 0 bases and the J gene lost 8 bases, with 12 bases spanning the gap. Germline-derived CDR1 and CDR2 are SGHRS and YFSETQ. CDR3 amino acids: CASSLGGPFDEQFF. CDR3 nucleotide sequence: TGCGCCAGCAGCTTGGGTGGCCCTTTCGATGAGCAGTTCTTC.

This CDR3 reads CASSVALAGAQETQYF. The CDR3 bases are TGTGCCAGCAGCGTAGCGCTAGCGGGGGCCCAAGAGACCCAGTACTTC. V is TRBV9 and J is TRBJ2-5, with TRBD2 identical over 10 bases. The germline V gene encodes CDR1 SGDLS and CDR2 YYNGEE. CDR3 length: 16 amino acids. Trimming removed 0 bases from V and 1 base from J; junction bases left unmatched: 3. Variable domain in full (rest from reference TRBV9 and TRBJ2-5): DSGVTQTPKHLITATGQRVTLRCSPRSGDLSVYWYQQSLDQGLQFLIQYYNGEERAKGNILERFSAQQFPDLHSELNLSSLELGDSALYFCASSVALAGAQETQYFGPGTRLLVL.

This chain connects TRBV7-9 to TRBJ2-5, with 8 bases lining up with TRBD1. CDR3 length: 14 residues. Per the germline V gene, CDR1 is SEHNR and CDR2 is FQNEAQ (reference sequence). With 5 bases clipped from V and 1 base from J, the junction kept 3 bases outside the gene matches. CDR3 sequence: CASSLGQAQETQYF. DNA for the CDR3: TGTGCCAGCAGCCTGGGACAGGCCCAAGAGACCCAGTACTTC.

This sequence joins TRBV27 and TRBJ2-6, with 7 nucleotides matching TRBD1. CDR1 MNHEY and CDR2 SMNVEV come from the germline V gene (reference sequence). V trimming: 6 bases; J trimming: 0 bases; junction bases outside the gene matches: 2. The CDR3 is 15 amino acids. CDR3 DNA sequence: TGTGCCAGCAGACAGGGGACCTCTGGGGCCAACGTCCTGACTTTC. It translates to CASRQGTSGANVLTF.

Comment on this clone: The sample holds other DNA sequences that translate to the same CDR3. The CDR3 loop reads CASSPTALNTEAFF. CDR3 in DNA: TGTGCCAGCTCCCCGACAGCACTAAACACTGAAGCTTTCTTT. The chain links TRBV18 to TRBJ1-1; weak D call: TRBD1 (5 bases). The germline V gene has CDR1 KGHSH and CDR2 LQKENI. Trimming removed 6 bases at V and 2 bases at J, with 13 bases between. This CDR3 spans 14 amino acids.

V gene TRBV28 combines with J gene TRBJ2-2; TRBD1 is a possible D gene (5 bases). This CDR3 spans 16 amino acids. V gave up 6 bases and J gave up 0 bases, with 14 bases separating them. Germline V lookup: CDR1 MDHEN, CDR2 SYDVKM. CDR3 loop: CASSPTENSNTGELFF. CDR3 bases: TGTGCCAGCAGCCCGACAGAGAACTCGAACACCGGGGAGCTGTTTTTT.

This rearrangement joins TRBV7-2 to TRBJ1-5; D not certain. Trimming removed 1 base at V and 1 base at J, with 5 bases between. Per germline, CDR1 SGHTA and CDR2 FQGNSA. There are 14 residues in the CDR3. In DNA, the CDR3 is TGTGCCAGCAGCTTAGGCAGAAGCAATCAGCCCCAGCATTTT. It yields the protein CASSLGRSNQPQHF. The whole variable domain, filled in from reference TRBV7-2 and TRBJ1-5, reads GAGVSQSPSNKVTEKGKDVELRCDPISGHTALYWYRQSLGQGLEFLIYFQGNSAPDKSGLPSDRFSAERTGGSVSTLTIQRTQQEDSAVYLCASSLGRSNQPQHFGDGTRLSIL.

The rearrangement joins TRBV19 to TRBJ2-3; TRBD2 matches at 9 bases. J lost 6 bases, V lost 5 bases, and 6 bases had no gene match. Germline V lookup: CDR1 LNHDA, CDR2 SQIVND (reference sequence). The length of the CDR3 is 14 residues. The CDR3 bases are TGTGCCAGTAGTTGGCGGGGGGGCGTGGATACGCAGTATTTT. Its protein product is CASSWRGGVDTQYF.

The rearrangement uses TRBV7-2 and TRBJ2-1, with 7 positions matching TRBD1. Germline lookup yields CDR1 SGHTA and CDR2 FQGNSA. The CDR3 sequence is 15 residues long. After removal of 2 bases from V and 4 bases from J, the junction contained 5 bases not matched to a gene. CDR3 amino acids: CASSLRTGVYNEQFF. In nucleotides, the CDR3 is TGTGCCAGCAGCTTAAGGACAGGCGTTTACAATGAGCAGTTCTTC.

The V call is TRBV28, the J call TRBJ1-2; TRBD1 might be the D (5 bases). V was shortened by 6 bases and J by 4 bases, with 15 bases between the two germline ends. CDR3 length: 14 residues. Germline V lookup: CDR1 MDHEN, CDR2 SYDVKM. As DNA, the CDR3 is TGTGCCAGCAGGGCCGAAGGCAGGGTCTATGGCTACACCTTC. It is translated as CASRAEGRVYGYTF.

The rearrangement joins TRBV28 to TRBJ2-2, with D perhaps matching TRBD2 (5 bases). CDR3 length equals 14 residues. V lost 7 bases, J lost 2 bases, and 11 bases lay in between. CDR1 MDHEN and CDR2 SYDVKM come from the germline V gene. The CDR3 sequence is CASTQLDNTGELFF. The CDR3 DNA sequence: TGTGCCAGCACCCAACTAGATAACACCGGGGAGCTGTTTTTT.

This sequence joins TRBV11-2 and TRBJ1-1; no reliable D call. Germline lookup yields CDR1 SGHAT and CDR2 FQNNGV. CDR3 length equals 13 residues. The V gene lost 1 base and the J gene lost 7 bases, with 10 bases spanning the gap. CDR3 sequence (DNA): TGTGCCAGCAGCTTAGTAGAGGGTATTGAAGCTTTCTTT. Translated: CASSLVEGIEAFF.